A selection of T cell receptor beta chains follows, all from one sample in a study of T cell repertoires in cytomegalovirus infection. These TCRs are of unknown antigen specificity. TCRdb passed the reads through MiXCR, listing each CDR3 protein once. The sample lists about half a million distinct CDR3 sequences, roughly 43% occurring once. This specimen was cultured PBMCs, taken from culture after CMV antigen stimulation. The receptors stem from a human donor in good health (CMV status not recorded). Some clones in this sample may be carry-over from other donors' samples. Both conserved end residues are part of each CDR3. The D gene is left open where the match is weak. Rows give clone size only sometimes, using once, few, many, or a class for an expanded clone.

D gene: TRBD2
clone size: -
J gene: TRBJ2-2
CDR3 length: 16
V gene: TRBV7-2
CDR3 protein: CASRAGVVKNTGELFF
CDR3 DNA: TGTGCCAGCCGTGCGGGAGTAGTTAAGAACACCGGGGAGCTGTTTTTT

D gene: -
clone size: -
J gene: TRBJ2-2
CDR3 length: 15
V gene: TRBV10-3
CDR3 protein: CAISESGTPLGELFF
CDR3 DNA: TGTGCCATCAGTGAGTCCGGGACACCGCTCGGGGAGCTGTTTTTT

D gene: -
clone size: -
J gene: TRBJ2-1
CDR3 length: 13
V gene: TRBV30
CDR3 protein: CAWSPSSYNEQFF
CDR3 DNA: TGTGCCTGGAGCCCGAGCTCCTACAATGAGCAGTTCTTC

D gene: -
clone size: -
J gene: TRBJ1-5
CDR3 length: 16
V gene: TRBV19
CDR3 protein: CASSKTGPGANQPQHF
CDR3 DNA: TGTGCCAGTAGTAAGACAGGACCTGGGGCCAATCAGCCCCAGCATTTT

D gene: TRBD2
clone size: -
J gene: TRBJ2-5
CDR3 length: 16
V gene: TRBV6-5
CDR3 protein: CASSYRASGGQETQYF
CDR3 DNA: TGTGCCAGCAGTTACAGGGCTAGCGGGGGTCAAGAGACCCAGTACTTC

D gene: -
clone size: -
J gene: TRBJ1-4
CDR3 length: 16
V gene: TRBV4-1
CDR3 protein: CASSRVQGRGREKLFF
CDR3 DNA: TGCGCCAGCAGCCGGGTACAAGGCAGGGGTAGGGAAAAACTGTTTTTT

D gene: -
clone size: -
J gene: TRBJ2-1
CDR3 length: 15
V gene: TRBV27
CDR3 protein: CASSFSIVRYNEQFF
CDR3 DNA: TGTGCCAGCAGTTTTTCAATCGTCCGGTACAATGAGCAGTTCTTC

D gene: -
clone size: few
J gene: TRBJ1-1
CDR3 length: 15
V gene: TRBV7-2
CDR3 protein: CASSLADGSVTEAFF
CDR3 DNA: TGTGCCAGCAGCTTAGCGGACGGGAGCGTCACTGAAGCTTTCTTT

D gene: -
clone size: -
J gene: TRBJ1-5
CDR3 length: 15
V gene: TRBV6-1
CDR3 protein: CASSELDSSNQPQHF
CDR3 DNA: TGTGCCAGCAGTGAACTGGACAGTTCAAATCAGCCCCAGCATTTT

D gene: -
clone size: -
J gene: TRBJ1-2
CDR3 length: 14
V gene: TRBV9
CDR3 protein: CASTITSANYGYTF
CDR3 DNA: TGTGCCAGCACCATAACTTCAGCTAACTATGGCTACACCTTC

D gene: -
clone size: -
J gene: TRBJ2-1
CDR3 length: 14
V gene: TRBV5-4
CDR3 protein: CASSLGQIYNEQFF
CDR3 DNA: TGTGCCAGCAGCTTAGGCCAGATCTACAATGAGCAGTTCTTC

D gene: -
clone size: -
J gene: TRBJ1-1
CDR3 length: 14
V gene: TRBV12-3/TRBV12-4
CDR3 protein: CASSLRGRAAEAFF
CDR3 DNA: TGTGCCAGCAGTTTGCGGGGGCGCGCGGCTGAAGCTTTCTTT

D gene: TRBD1
clone size: -
J gene: TRBJ2-5
CDR3 length: 13
V gene: TRBV19
CDR3 protein: CASREQGEETQYF
CDR3 DNA: TGTGCCAGTAGAGAGCAGGGGGAAGAGACCCAGTACTTC

D gene: -
clone size: -
J gene: TRBJ1-3
CDR3 length: 17
V gene: TRBV7-9
CDR3 protein: CASRLNLRQGSGNTIYF
CDR3 DNA: TGTGCCAGCAGACTGAACCTGAGGCAGGGCTCAGGAAACACCATATATTTT

D gene: -
clone size: few
J gene: TRBJ2-1
CDR3 length: 16
V gene: TRBV12-3/TRBV12-4
CDR3 protein: CASRSPGFSSYNEQFF
CDR3 DNA: TGTGCCAGCAGGTCGCCAGGGTTTAGCTCCTACAATGAGCAGTTCTTC

D gene: -
clone size: -
J gene: TRBJ2-3
CDR3 length: 13
V gene: TRBV25-1
CDR3 protein: CASSEFNTNTQYF
CDR3 DNA: TGTGCCAGCAGTGAATTCAACACGAATACGCAGTATTTT

D gene: -
clone size: few
J gene: TRBJ1-2
CDR3 length: 14
V gene: TRBV12-3/TRBV12-4
CDR3 protein: CASTTRGINYGYTF
CDR3 DNA: TGTGCCAGCACCACCCGAGGGATCAACTATGGCTACACCTTC

D gene: -
clone size: few
J gene: TRBJ1-4
CDR3 length: 13
V gene: TRBV5-5
CDR3 protein: CASWGTYNEKLFF
CDR3 DNA: TGTGCCAGCTGGGGGACATATAATGAAAAACTGTTTTTT

D gene: -
clone size: many
J gene: TRBJ1-4
CDR3 length: 10
V gene: TRBV7-2
CDR3 protein: CASGNEKLFF
CDR3 DNA: TGTGCCAGCGGCAATGAAAAACTGTTTTTT

D gene: TRBD2
clone size: few
J gene: TRBJ2-1
CDR3 length: 13
V gene: TRBV7-2
CDR3 protein: CASSLSGGDEQFF
CDR3 DNA: TGTGCCAGCAGCCTGAGTGGGGGGGATGAGCAGTTCTTC

D gene: -
clone size: -
J gene: TRBJ2-3
CDR3 length: 12
V gene: TRBV12-3/TRBV12-4
CDR3 protein: CASSGMKDTQYF
CDR3 DNA: TGTGCCAGCAGCGGAATGAAAGATACGCAGTATTTT

D gene: TRBD1
clone size: few
J gene: TRBJ1-1
CDR3 length: 13
V gene: TRBV6-5
CDR3 protein: CAATGGARTEAFF
CDR3 DNA: TGTGCCGCAACAGGGGGCGCGCGGACTGAAGCTTTCTTT

D gene: TRBD2
clone size: -
J gene: TRBJ2-3
CDR3 length: 19
V gene: TRBV5-4
CDR3 protein: CASSATSGSSWVVSDTQYF
CDR3 DNA: TGTGCCAGCAGCGCGACTAGCGGGAGTTCGTGGGTCGTTTCGGATACGCAGTATTTT

D gene: -
clone size: few
J gene: TRBJ2-1
CDR3 length: 13
V gene: TRBV12-3/TRBV12-4
CDR3 protein: CASNNLGGNEQFF
CDR3 DNA: TGTGCCAGCAACAACCTAGGCGGCAATGAGCAGTTCTTC

D gene: -
clone size: -
J gene: TRBJ2-1
CDR3 length: 12
V gene: TRBV7-6
CDR3 protein: CASSLNNNEQFF
CDR3 DNA: TGTGCCAGCAGCTTAAACAACAATGAGCAGTTCTTC

D gene: -
clone size: -
J gene: TRBJ1-3
CDR3 length: 15
V gene: TRBV11-2
CDR3 protein: CASSLGRSSGNTIYF
CDR3 DNA: TGTGCCAGCAGCTTAGGGCGCAGCTCTGGAAACACCATATATTTT

D gene: -
clone size: few
J gene: TRBJ2-1
CDR3 length: 17
V gene: TRBV7-8
CDR3 protein: CASSLVTGRSSYNEQFF
CDR3 DNA: TGTGCCAGCAGCTTAGTTACTGGGCGGAGCTCCTACAATGAGCAGTTCTTC

D gene: -
clone size: -
J gene: TRBJ2-3
CDR3 length: 15
V gene: TRBV18
CDR3 protein: CASSPAETSTDTQYF
CDR3 DNA: TGTGCCAGCTCACCTGCGGAGACTAGCACAGATACGCAGTATTTT

D gene: TRBD1
clone size: -
J gene: TRBJ1-2
CDR3 length: 16
V gene: TRBV7-8
CDR3 protein: CASSSGQGQGRSGYTF
CDR3 DNA: TGTGCCAGCAGCTCTGGCCAAGGACAGGGACGGAGTGGCTACACCTTC

D gene: -
clone size: few
J gene: TRBJ1-5
CDR3 length: 15
V gene: TRBV28
CDR3 protein: CASSRRTITNQPQHF
CDR3 DNA: TGTGCCAGCAGTCGCCGCACAATAACTAATCAGCCCCAGCATTTT

D gene: TRBD1
clone size: -
J gene: TRBJ1-6
CDR3 length: 16
V gene: TRBV7-2
CDR3 protein: CASSLSGGQYNSPLHF
CDR3 DNA: TGTGCCAGCAGCTTAAGTGGGGGACAGTATAATTCACCCCTCCACTTT

D gene: TRBD2
clone size: few
J gene: TRBJ2-3
CDR3 length: 16
V gene: TRBV6-2/TRBV6-3
CDR3 protein: CAIPPRLAQIADTQYF
CDR3 DNA: TGTGCCATCCCGCCCCGACTAGCGCAAATTGCCGATACGCAGTATTTT

D gene: -
clone size: -
J gene: TRBJ1-3
CDR3 length: 15
V gene: TRBV12-3/TRBV12-4
CDR3 protein: CGTGATGSAGNTIYF
CDR3 DNA: TGTGGCACGGGGGCAACTGGGTCGGCCGGAAACACCATATATTTT

D gene: -
clone size: -
J gene: TRBJ2-7
CDR3 length: 13
V gene: TRBV29-1
CDR3 protein: CSVEDRATDEQYF
CDR3 DNA: TGCAGCGTTGAAGACAGGGCTACTGACGAGCAGTACTTC

D gene: TRBD2
clone size: -
J gene: TRBJ2-1
CDR3 length: 16
V gene: TRBV7-9
CDR3 protein: CARGRHSGYSYNEQFF
CDR3 DNA: TGTGCCAGAGGGCGGCATAGCGGGTACTCCTACAATGAGCAGTTCTTC

D gene: TRBD1
clone size: -
J gene: TRBJ2-7
CDR3 length: 14
V gene: TRBV7-8
CDR3 protein: CASSTSRGTYEQYF
CDR3 DNA: TGTGCCAGCAGCACCTCCAGGGGGACCTACGAGCAGTACTTC